Sequencing of this T cell receptor beta chain was carried out in a study of control samples from healthy donors and cancer patients. The method was immunoSEQ multiplex PCR; TCRdb's version includes in-frame clones alone and lacks a portion of them. The repertoire has over 100,000 clones, 90% of them found once; the top ten carry about 4.7%. Between the trimmed V and J ends, which lost 0 bases and 3 bases, there was a span of 9 bases. Germline V gene lookup returns CDR1 SGHRS and CDR2 YFSETQ. The length of the CDR3 is 15 residues. The chain carries TRBV5-1 and TRBJ1-4; D remains ambiguous. This receptor was taken from a human donor in good health. The donor label of this sample is uncertain. The sequenced sample was blood. The CDR3 sequence: CASSLVGTANEKLFF. Written as DNA, the CDR3 is TGCGCCAGCAGCTTGGTCGGTACAGCTAATGAAAAACTGTTTTTT.